The 3 T cell receptor beta chains given below trace back to one sample, sequenced in a study of low-dose radiotherapy and immunotherapy resistance in tumors. The time point denotes: after trial treatment. Treatment given: LDRT plus nivolumab, ipilimumab, low-dose cyclophosphamide and aspirin (RACIN trial). cDNA synthesis used a TRAV/TRBV-specific primer set for both chains. The authors amplified TCRs for approximately 20 PCR cycles with a constant-region primer and a V-primer adapter. TCRdb itself ran the reads through MiXCR, one entry per CDR3 protein. This repertoire shows about 91,000 distinct CDR3 sequences, around a fifth found once; its top ten account for 9.5% to 15%. This specimen consisted of PBMCs, obtained after low-dose radiotherapy plus immunotherapy. The receptors here all came from a female donor with ovarian cancer.

With regard to this clonotype: This is likely an artifact of a read error, given a far larger clone one base away. The rearrangement uses TRBV5-3 and TRBJ2-1; 7 nucleotides line up with TRBD2. TRBV5-3 is designated an ORF whose function remains uncertain. The CDR3 sequence is 16 residues long. The CDR3 spells CVSSWGTNLIPNEQFF. The CDR3 nucleotides are TGTGTCAGCAGCTGGGGGACTAACCTGATCCCGAATGAGCAGTTCTTC.

Details on this clonotype: A read error may account for a junction end that differs from germline. The rearrangement uses TRBV30 and TRBJ1-6; D possibly corresponds to TRBD1 (5 bases). The CDR3 contains 16 residues. Germline values: CDR1 GTSNPN, CDR2 SVGIG (reference sequence). The CDR3 is CVWDVGLQSDNSPLHF. CDR3 nucleotide sequence: TGTGTCTGGGACGTGGGCCTACAGTCCGATAATTCACCCCTCCACTTT.

The sample holds many counts of this clonotype. The rearrangement joins TRBV7-6 to TRBJ2-1; D tentatively fits TRBD1 or TRBD2 (6 bases each). V was shortened by 2 bases and J by 7 bases, with 15 bases between the two germline ends. This CDR3 comprises 15 residues. Per germline, CDR1 SGHVS and CDR2 FNYEAQ. CDR3 bases: TGTGCCAGCAGCTTATCCGGGGGCCCGGGGAATGAGCAGTTCTTC. It translates to CASSLSGGPGNEQFF.